This passage covers 19 T cell receptor beta chains from one sample sequenced in a study of T cells in localized non-small cell lung cancer. Assay: immunoSEQ multiplex PCR; the TCRdb copy retains only in-frame clones and omits some. The profile shows about 52,000 clones, around 86% of them singletons. This specimen was PBMCs, taken before any cancer treatment. The receptors shown here come from a female donor with stage II lung adenocarcinoma.

This sequence joins TRBV5-1 and TRBJ1-1, with 9 positions matching TRBD1. In germline, CDR1 is SGHRS, CDR2 YFSETQ. Losses at the gene ends were 1 base for V and 7 bases for J; bases not matched to a gene: 8. This CDR3 has 15 amino acids. Here the CDR3 DNA reads TGCGCCAGCAGCTTGATGACAGGGGGTTTAGATGAAGCTTTCTTT. This translates into CASSLMTGGLDEAFF.

This chain's CDR3 is CASSLGAFRAATNEKLFF. In DNA form, the CDR3 reads TGTGCCAGCAGCTTGGGTGCCTTCAGGGCCGCAACTAATGAAAAACTGTTTTTT. This chain links TRBV5-8 with TRBJ1-4, with D possibly being TRBD1 (5 bases). V lost 0 bases and J lost 0, with 15 bases in between. There are 18 residues in the CDR3. CDR1 is SGHTS, CDR2 YDEGEE, per germline.

The chain is built from TRBV27 and TRBJ2-1, with a weak D call TRBD2 (5 bases). V shed 3 bases and J shed 9 bases, with 12 bases lying between them. Germline V gives CDR1 MNHEY, CDR2 SMNVEV (reference sequence). This CDR3 region has 13 residues. The CDR3 reads CASSFTLATEQFF. The CDR3 bases are TGTGCCAGCAGTTTCACCCTAGCCACTGAGCAGTTCTTC.

V is TRBV27 and J is TRBJ1-3, with unresolved D. The CDR3 length is 17 residues. Germline assignment: CDR1 MNHEY and CDR2 SMNVEV (reference sequence). V was pared by 5 bases and J by 0 bases, with 17 bases between. This CDR3 reads CASSPRTRASSGNTIYF. The CDR3 DNA reads as TGTGCCAGCAGTCCCAGGACTCGAGCTAGCTCTGGAAACACCATATATTTT.

This sequence joins TRBV29-1 and TRBJ2-7, with 8 bases matching TRBD1. This CDR3 spans 14 amino acids. The germline V gene encodes CDR1 SQVTM and CDR2 ANQGSEA. Trimming removed 7 bases from V and 2 bases from J; junction bases left unmatched: 10. CDR3 in DNA: TGCAGCGCCTACTTGACAGGGGAAGCCTACGAGCAGTACTTC. This encodes CSAYLTGEAYEQYF.

The table lists this clone with a count of one. The chain combines TRBV18 with TRBJ2-4; TRBD1 agrees at 10 bases. Germline assignment: CDR1 KGHSH and CDR2 LQKENI. V trimming: 4 bases; J trimming: 3 bases; junction bases outside the gene matches: 3. This CDR3 has 15 residues. The CDR3 protein is CASSLGDRGKNIQYF. CDR3 bases: TGTGCCAGCTCACTAGGGGACAGGGGCAAAAACATTCAGTACTTC.

This clone appeared a few times. This rearrangement joins TRBV5-1 to TRBJ2-6, with 9 nucleotides matching TRBD1. J gave up 4 bases and V 5 bases, and 10 bases lay outside the gene matches. Germline CDR1 is SGHRS and CDR2 is YFSETQ. The CDR3 runs to 17 residues. Here the CDR3 reads CASSRTGGERGANVLTF. The CDR3 region has the DNA TGCGCCAGCAGTCGTACAGGGGGCGAAAGAGGGGCCAACGTCCTGACTTTC. The whole variable domain, filled in from reference TRBV5-1 and TRBJ2-6, reads KAGVTQTPRYLIKTRGQQVTLSCSPISGHRSVSWYQQTPGQGLQFLFEYFSETQRNKGNFPGRFSGRQFSNSRSEMNVSTLELGDSALYLCASSRTGGERGANVLTFGAGSRLTVL.

The rearrangement links TRBV20-1 to TRBJ2-3; D unresolved. V gave up 5 bases and J gave up 2 bases, with 5 bases separating them. The CDR3 covers 11 residues. Germline V gene sequence: CDR1 DFQATT, CDR2 SNEGSKA (reference sequence). The CDR3 bases are TGCAGTGCTCTGGTCACAGATACGCAGTATTTT. Translating it yields CSALVTDTQYF.

This clone has more than one count but fewer than ten. The chain couples TRBV5-6 to TRBJ1-2; D remains ambiguous. Germline V lookup: CDR1 SGHDT, CDR2 YYEEEE. The length of the CDR3 is 15 residues. Trimming pared 4 bases from V and 6 bases from J, leaving 19 bases between. The CDR3 here is CASSPTGILPHGYTF. The CDR3 DNA follows: TGTGCCAGCAGCCCGACCGGGATCCTCCCTCATGGCTACACCTTC.

The V and J genes are TRBV19 and TRBJ1-1, with D unresolved. The CDR3 loop spans 13 amino acids. The ends were cut back, 0 bases at V and 1 base at J, with 3 bases in the middle. Germline CDR1 and CDR2: LNHDA and SQIVND (reference sequence). Written as DNA, the CDR3 is TGTGCCAGTAGTATAGACTGGAACACTGAAGCTTTCTTT. This sequence encodes CASSIDWNTEAFF.

This chain links TRBV19 with TRBJ1-4; possibly TRBD1 for D (5 bases). The CDR3 covers 16 residues. Looked up from germline, CDR1 is LNHDA and CDR2 is SQIVND (reference sequence). V lost 3 bases and J lost 5, with 16 bases in between. Written as DNA, the CDR3 is TGTGCCAGTAGTATGAATGGTGACAGTGGGAATGAAAAACTGTTTTTT. As protein: CASSMNGDSGNEKLFF.

This chain connects TRBV5-1 to TRBJ1-1; weak D call: TRBD1 (5 bases). Germline V gene sequence: CDR1 SGHRS, CDR2 YFSETQ. The CDR3 has 16 residues. Trimming pared 4 bases from V and 1 base from J, leaving 17 bases between. CDR3 DNA: TGCGCCAGCAGCGTGGGACCGGGATGGAAGAACACTGAAGCTTTCTTT. It is translated as CASSVGPGWKNTEAFF.

This chain joins TRBV19 and TRBJ1-4; D gene uncertain. Trimming stripped 6 bases from V and 0 bases from J, with 11 bases between. The germline V gene encodes CDR1 LNHDA and CDR2 SQIVND (reference sequence). The CDR3 has 15 amino acids. The CDR3 reads CASSSLPPTNEKLFF. CDR3 coding DNA: TGTGCCAGTAGCTCTCTACCCCCAACTAATGAAAAACTGTTTTTT.

The rearrangement uses TRBV25-1 and TRBJ1-3; D unclear. The CDR3 has 16 residues. From germline, CDR1 is MGHDK and CDR2 SYGVNS. V was clipped by 2 bases and J by 2 bases, with 13 bases between them. CDR3 region: CASSEIRTQTGNTIYF. CDR3 sequence (DNA): TGTGCCAGCAGTGAAATCAGGACTCAAACTGGAAACACCATATATTTT.

The chain couples TRBV5-1 to TRBJ1-2; 8 bases are a match to TRBD1. V was clipped by 5 bases and J by 1 base; unmatched bases: 7. The CDR3 is 15 amino acids. Germline CDR1 is SGHRS and CDR2 is YFSETQ. CDR3 residues: CASRLTGASNYGYTF. The CDR3 DNA is TGCGCCAGCAGGTTGACAGGGGCTAGTAACTATGGCTACACCTTC.

The genes are TRBV7-9 and TRBJ2-7; D unresolved. Germline V gene sequence: CDR1 SEHNR, CDR2 FQNEAQ (reference sequence). CDR3 length equals 13 residues. V lost 1 base and J lost 4, with 8 bases in between. Written as DNA, the CDR3 is TGTGCCAGCAGCTTAGGGATAGGGTACGAGCAGTACTTC. Translating it yields CASSLGIGYEQYF.

V usage is TRBV18 and J usage is TRBJ1-2; D unclear. The CDR3 has 14 amino acids. Trimming pared 1 base from V and 1 base from J, leaving 7 bases between. Per germline, CDR1 KGHSH and CDR2 LQKENI. The DNA of the CDR3 is TGTGCCAGCTCACCACGACGTGATAACTATGGCTACACCTTC. This codes for CASSPRRDNYGYTF.

The chain has TRBV4-2 and TRBJ2-1; D unclear. V lost 1 base to trimming and J lost 8 bases, with 6 bases between them. Germline V lookup: CDR1 LGHNA, CDR2 YNFKEQ. The CDR3 totals 12 residues. In DNA form, the CDR3 reads TGTGCCAGCAGCCAAGCTAGGGATGAGCAGTTCTTC. Protein sequence: CASSQARDEQFF.

This chain connects TRBV2 to TRBJ1-6; D is ambiguous. V was shortened by 8 bases and J by 9 bases, with 17 bases between the two germline ends. There are 14 residues in the CDR3. Germline assignment: CDR1 SNHLY and CDR2 FYNNEI. CDR3 nucleotides: TGTGCCAGCGCCGGGGTCAGGCGAGGTTCACCCCTCCACTTT. Its protein product is CASAGVRRGSPLHF.